These 4 T cell receptor beta chains share one sample of origin, sequenced in a study of blood T cell repertoires in COVID-19. The data were produced by immunoSEQ multiplex PCR, yet TCRdb's version contains in-frame clones alone and is incomplete. The repertoire has around 97,000 clones, around 90% of them found once; the top ten carry approximately 17%. Sequenced: peripheral blood. These receptors were obtained from a woman older than 75 in a cohort sampled during active COVID-19.

The chain links TRBV29-1 to TRBJ2-5; D is perhaps TRBD2 (5 bases). The germline V gene has CDR1 SQVTM and CDR2 ANQGSEA. CDR3 length equals 13 residues. Trimming shortened V by 3 bases and J by 4 bases, and 12 bases separated the two germline ends. The CDR3 here is CSVDRTLRETQYF. The CDR3 DNA sequence: TGCAGCGTTGATCGGACTCTCCGAGAGACCCAGTACTTC.

The chain recombines TRBV5-4 with TRBJ2-3, with 9 nucleotides matching TRBD1. V was clipped by 0 bases and J by 2 bases; unmatched bases: 4. The length of the CDR3 is 16 residues. Germline V gives CDR1 SGHNT, CDR2 YYREEE (reference sequence). The CDR3 protein is CASSLGDRELTDTQYF. The CDR3 DNA is TGTGCCAGCAGCTTGGGGGACAGGGAGCTCACAGATACGCAGTATTTT.

The chain has TRBV20-1 and TRBJ1-2, with TRBD1 matching 7 bases. Germline CDR1 reads DFQATT; CDR2 reads SNEGSKA (reference sequence). This CDR3 contains 11 residues. V trimming: 3 bases; J trimming: 8 bases; junction bases outside the gene matches: 3. The CDR3 DNA reads as TGCAGTGCTAGCAGGGGGACGGGCTACACCTTC. It is translated as CSASRGTGYTF.

The rearrangement links TRBV4-1 to TRBJ2-7; TRBD1 agrees at 7 bases. The germline CDR1 and CDR2 sequences are MGHRA and YSYEKL. This CDR3 comprises 16 residues. V shed 0 bases and J 2 bases; nucleotides not matched to a gene: 7. CDR3 nucleotides: TGCGCCAGCAGCCAAGAGTCGTACGGACAGGCCTACGAGCAGTACTTC. It yields the protein CASSQESYGQAYEQYF.